Listed here is a single T cell receptor (beta chain). These data are taken from a study of blood T cell repertoires in COVID-19. One Seattle source followed patients from active infection through their disease course. The germline CDR1 and CDR2 sequences are KGHDR and SFDVKD. After removal of 4 bases from V and 2 bases from J, the junction contained 8 bases not matched to a gene. The CDR3 loop spans 16 amino acids. Method: immunoSEQ multiplex PCR; TCRdb's copy keeps in-frame clones and lacks some. The table shows around 400,000 clones, with 70% to 90% occurring only once. Sequencing was done on a sample of peripheral blood. This chain links TRBV24-1 with TRBJ2-5; TRBD1 agrees at 8 bases. The sequence derives from a woman aged 60-75 years with COVID-19, enrolled during active disease. The CDR3 bases are TGTGCCACCAGTGAGGGGACAGGCCCGTCGCAAGAGACCCAGTACTTC. As protein: CATSEGTGPSQETQYF.